This T cell receptor (beta chain) was recovered during a study of T-cell reconstitution after alpha-beta-depleted transplantation in children. There are many counts of this clonotype. V gave up 5 bases and J gave up 4 bases; unmatched junction bases: 11. The CDR3 length is 16 residues. Germline values: CDR1 DFQATT, CDR2 SNEGSKA (reference sequence). Unique molecular identifiers were used to barcode this TCRbeta library. Each CDR3 protein gets one entry after TCRdb re-called the PCR reads with MiXCR. The sample lists under 850,000 distinct CDR3 sequences; over 10% were seen once. The V call is TRBV20-1, the J call TRBJ1-2; TRBD1 aligns across 12 bases. The sample was PBMCs, taken before TCRalphabeta/CD19-depleted stem cell transplant. This TCR was recovered from a girl aged 2 to 9 with congenital amegakaryocytic thrombocytopenia, due to receive a stem cell transplant. CDR3: CSAPGTGGVRAYGYTF. The CDR3 DNA reads TGCAGTGCTCCTGGGACAGGGGGCGTGCGAGCCTATGGCTACACCTTC.